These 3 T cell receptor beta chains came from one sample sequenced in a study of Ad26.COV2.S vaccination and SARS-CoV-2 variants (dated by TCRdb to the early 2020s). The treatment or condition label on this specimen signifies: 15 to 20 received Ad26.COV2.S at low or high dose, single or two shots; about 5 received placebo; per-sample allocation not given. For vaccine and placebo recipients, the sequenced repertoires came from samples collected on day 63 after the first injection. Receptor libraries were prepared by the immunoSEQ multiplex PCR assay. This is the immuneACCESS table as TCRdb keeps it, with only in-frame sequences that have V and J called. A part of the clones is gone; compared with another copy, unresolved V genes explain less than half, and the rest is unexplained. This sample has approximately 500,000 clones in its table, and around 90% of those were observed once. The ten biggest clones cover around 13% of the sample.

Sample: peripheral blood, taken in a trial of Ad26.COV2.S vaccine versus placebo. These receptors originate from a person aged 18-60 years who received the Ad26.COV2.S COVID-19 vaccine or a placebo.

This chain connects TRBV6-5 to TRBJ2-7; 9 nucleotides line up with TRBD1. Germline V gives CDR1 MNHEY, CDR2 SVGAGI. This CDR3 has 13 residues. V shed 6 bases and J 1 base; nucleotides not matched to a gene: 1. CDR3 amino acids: CASRGTGSYEQYF. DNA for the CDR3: TGTGCCAGCAGAGGGACAGGGTCCTACGAGCAGTACTTC.

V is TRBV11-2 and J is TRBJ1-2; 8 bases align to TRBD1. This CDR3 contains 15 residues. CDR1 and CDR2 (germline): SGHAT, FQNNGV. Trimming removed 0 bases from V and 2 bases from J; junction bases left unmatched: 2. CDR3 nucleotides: TGTGCCAGCAGCTTAGACAGGGGGCTCAACTATGGCTACACCTTC. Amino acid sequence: CASSLDRGLNYGYTF.

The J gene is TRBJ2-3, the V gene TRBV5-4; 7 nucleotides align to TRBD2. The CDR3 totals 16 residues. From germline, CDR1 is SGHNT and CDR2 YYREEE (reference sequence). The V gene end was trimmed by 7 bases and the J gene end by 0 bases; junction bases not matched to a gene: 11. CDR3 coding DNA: TGTGCCAGCCCCCCGGGGAGGGACCCTAGCACAGATACGCAGTATTTT. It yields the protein CASPPGRDPSTDTQYF.